This TCR beta chain came from a study of CD8 T cells in ankylosing spondylitis. After removal of 4 bases from V and 1 base from J, the junction contained 11 bases not matched to a gene. The CDR3 length is 17 residues. The germline CDR1 and CDR2 sequences are SGDLS and YYNGEE. Many counts were recorded for this clonotype. TCRdb processed the 5' RACE reads anew with MiXCR; each CDR3 protein has one entry. The repertoire includes about 35,000 distinct CDR3 sequences, around 3% of them detected once, and 2.5% to 3.5% sits in the top ten. The specimen sequenced was blood, either unsorted or a sorted T cell fraction (not recorded which). The receptor's source is a male donor with ankylosing spondylitis or in good health (not recorded which). The chain couples TRBV9 to TRBJ2-3; 8 nucleotides align to TRBD1. Here the CDR3 reads CASSPGKTGVGTDTQYF. CDR3 DNA: TGTGCCAGCAGCCCCGGAAAGACAGGGGTGGGCACAGATACGCAGTATTTT.